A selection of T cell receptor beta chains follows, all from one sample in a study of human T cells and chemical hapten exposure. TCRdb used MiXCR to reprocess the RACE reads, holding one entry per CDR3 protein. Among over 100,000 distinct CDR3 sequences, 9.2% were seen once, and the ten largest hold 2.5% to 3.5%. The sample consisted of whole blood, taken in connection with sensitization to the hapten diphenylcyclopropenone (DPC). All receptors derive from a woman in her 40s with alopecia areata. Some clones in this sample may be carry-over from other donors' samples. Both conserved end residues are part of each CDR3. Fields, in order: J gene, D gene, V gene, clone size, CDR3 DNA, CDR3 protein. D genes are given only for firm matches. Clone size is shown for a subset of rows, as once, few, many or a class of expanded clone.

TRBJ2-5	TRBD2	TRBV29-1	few	TGCAGCGTTGCCCGGACTAGCGGACAAGAGACCCAGTACTTC	CSVARTSGQETQYF
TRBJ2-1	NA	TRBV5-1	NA	TGCGCCAGCAGCCCAGGGACAAACTACAATGAGCAGTTCTTC	CASSPGTNYNEQFF
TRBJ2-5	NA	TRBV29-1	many	TGCAGCGTTGACGCGGGCCAGGAGACCCAGTACTTC	CSVDAGQETQYF
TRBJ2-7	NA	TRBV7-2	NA	TGTGCCAGCAGACGTGCGGGAACTGATGCTTCCTACGAGCAGTACTTC	CASRRAGTDASYEQYF
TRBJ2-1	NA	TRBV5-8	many	TGTGCCAGCAGAAAGGAACTCTACAATGAGCAGTTCTTC	CASRKELYNEQFF
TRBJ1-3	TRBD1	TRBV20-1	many	TGCAGTGCTGGGACAGAGGCAGGAAACACCATATATTTT	CSAGTEAGNTIYF
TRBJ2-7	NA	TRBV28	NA	TGTGCCAGCAGTTTTAATCCAGAGACGTTTGACTCCTACGAGCAGTACTTC	CASSFNPETFDSYEQYF
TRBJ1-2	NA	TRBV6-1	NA	TGTGCCAGCAGAGGCCCGGAGGGCTACACCTTC	CASRGPEGYTF
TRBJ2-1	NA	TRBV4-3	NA	TGCGCCAGCAGCGCCCCCCCGTACAATGAGCAGTTCTTC	CASSAPPYNEQFF
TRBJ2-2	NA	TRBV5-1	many	TGCGCCAGCAGCTTCCCCTTAGTCAACACCGGGGAGCTGTTTTTT	CASSFPLVNTGELFF
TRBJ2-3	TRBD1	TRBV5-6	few	TGTGCCAGCAGCTTTCGATTCCGGGACAGGGGGACAGATACGCAGTATTTT	CASSFRFRDRGTDTQYF
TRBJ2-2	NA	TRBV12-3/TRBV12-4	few	TGTGCCAGCAGTTTTTGGGGGCGCAGCACCGGGGAGCTGTTTTTT	CASSFWGRSTGELFF
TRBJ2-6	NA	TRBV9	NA	TGTGCCAGCAGCGCGGGCCACTCTGGGGCCAACGTCCTGACTTTC	CASSAGHSGANVLTF
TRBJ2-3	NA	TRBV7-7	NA	TGTGCCAGCAGCCCAGGGGCTAGCGCGATCCTAGATACGCAGTATTTT	CASSPGASAILDTQYF
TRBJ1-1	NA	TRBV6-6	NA	TGTGCCAGCAGCTACAGTGGACTCTCGAACACTGAAGCTTTCTTT	CASSYSGLSNTEAFF
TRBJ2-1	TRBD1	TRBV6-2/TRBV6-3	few	TGTGCCAGCAGTTACTCCGGGACAGCCCAAAATGAGCAGTTCTTC	CASSYSGTAQNEQFF
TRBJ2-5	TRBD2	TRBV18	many	TGTGCCAGCTCACCACGACTAGCGGGGGAAGAGACCCAGTACTTC	CASSPRLAGEETQYF
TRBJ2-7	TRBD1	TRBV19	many	TGTGCCAGTACTATCGGGACAGGGGACTACGAGCAGTACTTC	CASTIGTGDYEQYF
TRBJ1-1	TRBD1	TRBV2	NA	TGTGCCAGCCCAGGGGGCAGGAACACTGAAGCTTTCTTT	CASPGGRNTEAFF
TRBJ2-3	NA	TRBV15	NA	TGTGCCACCAGCAGAGTTGGATCGGCAGGTCCCCGGTATTTT	CATSRVGSAGPRYF
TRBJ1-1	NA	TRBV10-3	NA	TGTGCCATCAGTGAACCCGACAGGAACACTGAAGCTTTCTTT	CAISEPDRNTEAFF
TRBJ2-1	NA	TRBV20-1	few	TGCAGTGCAAGACAGAGCTACAATGAGCAGTTCTTC	CSARQSYNEQFF
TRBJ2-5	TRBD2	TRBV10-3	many	TGTGCCATCAGTGAGTCGGGGACTAGCAACCGGGAGACCCAGTACTTC	CAISESGTSNRETQYF
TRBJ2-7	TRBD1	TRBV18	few	TGTGCCAGCTCACCGGAAGGACAGGGAGGCTACGAGCAGTACTTC	CASSPEGQGGYEQYF
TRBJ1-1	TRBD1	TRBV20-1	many	TGCAGTGCTAGACGGACAGGGGTTCGAGGCACTGAAGCTTTCTTT	CSARRTGVRGTEAFF
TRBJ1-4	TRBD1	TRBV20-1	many	TGCAGTGCTTCGACCCAGGGGGCCGCTAATGAAAAACTGTTTTTT	CSASTQGAANEKLFF
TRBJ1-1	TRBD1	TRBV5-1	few	TGCGCCAGCAGCCCCACAGGGGTGAACACTGAAGCTTTCTTT	CASSPTGVNTEAFF
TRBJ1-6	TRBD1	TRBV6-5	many	TGTGCCAGCAGTTACGGGACAGACTATAATTCACCCCTCCACTTT	CASSYGTDYNSPLHF
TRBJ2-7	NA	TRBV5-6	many	TGTGCCAGCAGCTTCGCAGGTCCGTCCTACGAGCAGTACTTC	CASSFAGPSYEQYF
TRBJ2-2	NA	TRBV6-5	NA	TGTGCCAGCAGTCTCCGGACATTAGCCGGGGAGCTGTTTTTT	CASSLRTLAGELFF
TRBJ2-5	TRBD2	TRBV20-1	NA	TGCAGTGCAAGTGAGGTAGCGGGACAAGAGACCCAGTACTTC	CSASEVAGQETQYF
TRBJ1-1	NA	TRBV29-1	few	TGCAGCGTTATGGTGGGTTCAGGGACAGAAGCTTTCTTT	CSVMVGSGTEAFF
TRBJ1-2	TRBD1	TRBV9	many	TGTGCCAGCAGCGAGGAGGACAGGGGGAGAGAAGGCTACACCTTC	CASSEEDRGREGYTF
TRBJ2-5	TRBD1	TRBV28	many	TGTGCCAGCAGGACAACCACAGGGGAAGAGACCCAGTACTTC	CASRTTTGEETQYF
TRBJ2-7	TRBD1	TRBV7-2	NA	TGTGCCAGCAGCTTAGGGGGACAGGGTAAATCCTACGAGCAGTACTTC	CASSLGGQGKSYEQYF
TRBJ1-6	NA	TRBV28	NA	TGTGCCAGCAGTCCACTTCGTTCACCCCTCCACTTT	CASSPLRSPLHF
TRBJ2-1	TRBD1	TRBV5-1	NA	TGCGCCAGCAGCTCGGACAGGGGGGCCTACAATGAGCAGTTCTTC	CASSSDRGAYNEQFF